The 10 T cell receptor beta chains given below trace back to one sample, sequenced in a study of T cells in Graves' hyperthyroidism and ophthalmopathy. TCR beta CDR3 sequences were amplified from RNA transcripts. The study used the HTBI primer set for a first-round RT-PCR of the TCR CDR3. TCRdb re-derived calls from the multiplex PCR reads in MiXCR, one entry per CDR3 protein. The sample holds approximately 610,000 distinct CDR3 sequences, 14% to 15% seen once. The sample comprised blood. Receptors originate from a woman between 40 and 50 years old with Graves' ophthalmopathy.

The CDR3 region has the DNA TGTGCCAGCAGCTTGGGGTGGGGGGACAGAGAGACCCAGTACTTC. This sequence encodes CASSLGWGDRETQYF. The chain links TRBV7-2 to TRBJ2-5; weak D call: TRBD1 (7 bases). This CDR3 is built from 15 residues. Trimming cost V 3 bases and J 4 bases, with 15 bases left between them. Germline V gene sequence: CDR1 SGHTA, CDR2 FQGNSA.

This clonotype was counted many times. The rearrangement links TRBV28 to TRBJ2-5, with 9 nucleotides matching TRBD1. This CDR3 has 15 residues. CDR1 and CDR2 from the germline V gene are MDHEN and SYDVKM. With 6 bases clipped from V and 5 bases from J, the junction kept 10 bases outside the gene matches. The CDR3 region is CASRPPGQGYETQYF. The CDR3 nucleotides are TGTGCCAGCAGGCCGCCGGGACAGGGCTACGAGACCCAGTACTTC. The full variable domain, its missing parts supplied by reference TRBV28 and TRBJ2-5, is DVKVTQSSRYLVKRTGEKVFLECVQDMDHENMFWYRQDPGLGLRLIYFSYDVKMKEKGDIPEGYSVSREKKERFSLILESASTNQTSMYLCASRPPGQGYETQYFGPGTRLLVL.

V is TRBV6-2 or TRBV6-3 and J is TRBJ2-7, with 13 bases identical to TRBD2. The CDR3 contains 17 residues. Per germline, CDR1 MNHEY and CDR2 SVGEGT. After removal of 2 bases from V and 6 bases from J, the junction contained 10 bases not matched to a gene. In DNA, the CDR3 is TGTGCCAGCAGTTACGTCGGTAGACTAGCGGGAGGTTCCGAGCAGTACTTC. Protein sequence: CASSYVGRLAGGSEQYF.

This clonotype was seen many times. The CDR3 spells CASSRTRFYEQYF. Written as DNA, the CDR3 is TGTGCCAGCAGCCGTACCAGGTTTTACGAGCAGTACTTC. The chain combines TRBV7-2 with TRBJ2-7; D gene uncertain. V gave up 5 bases and J gave up 4 bases, with 12 bases separating them. Germline lookup yields CDR1 SGHTA and CDR2 FQGNSA. The CDR3 loop spans 13 amino acids.

With respect to this clonotype: Being one base from a much bigger clone, this may be a read error. V and J are TRBV7-3 and TRBJ2-2; D is unclear. The CDR3 spans 14 residues. V gave up 5 bases and J gave up 8 bases, with 15 bases separating them. CDR1 SGHTA and CDR2 FQGTGA come from the germline V gene. CDR3 coding DNA: TGTGCCAGCAGCCTTCATGGCTTTGCGGGGGAGCTGTTTTTT. Translation: CASSLHGFAGELFF.

This clonotype was seen at least ten times. The chain employs TRBV5-6 and TRBJ2-7, with 8 bases lining up with TRBD2. V lost 5 bases to trimming and J lost 2 bases; unmatched junction nucleotides: 9. This CDR3 spans 15 amino acids. The germline gives CDR1 SGHDT, CDR2 YYEEEE. The CDR3 DNA reads as TGTGCCAGCAGTCTTAGCGGGACCTACACCTACGAGCAGTACTTC. Its protein is CASSLSGTYTYEQYF.

V and J are TRBV5-1 and TRBJ2-7; 9 nucleotides align to TRBD1. CDR1 and CDR2 from the germline V gene are SGHRS and YFSETQ. Trimming removed 4 bases from V and 2 bases from J; junction bases left unmatched: 7. The CDR3 is 15 residues long. CDR3 DNA: TGCGCCAGCAGCCAGGGGACAGGGTCTACCTACGAGCAGTACTTC. This gives the protein CASSQGTGSTYEQYF.

As concerns this clonotype: Just one base apart from a much larger clone, this may be a read error. The rearrangement links TRBV10-3 to TRBJ1-5; D not resolved. The CDR3 totals 13 residues. CDR1 ENHRY and CDR2 SYGVKD come from the germline V gene. The CDR3 reads CAIRKTENQPRHF. For the CDR3, the DNA is TGTGCCATCAGAAAAACAGAGAATCAGCCCCGGCATTTT.

This clonotype was detected ten times or more. The chain employs TRBV28 and TRBJ1-2; 8 positions agree with TRBD1. V dropped 7 bases and J dropped 2; count of bases not matched to a gene: 6. This CDR3 contains 14 residues. CDR1 is MDHEN and CDR2 is SYDVKM in the germline V gene. The CDR3 nucleotides are TGTGCCAGCACGGACAGGGTCGGCAACTATGGCTACACCTTC. The encoded protein is CASTDRVGNYGYTF.

The chain has TRBV27 and TRBJ2-7; 8 nucleotides line up with TRBD1. Germline CDR1 is MNHEY and CDR2 is SMNVEV (reference sequence). The CDR3 length is 16 residues. Trimming removed 5 bases from V and 7 bases from J; junction bases left unmatched: 16. The CDR3 nucleotides read TGTGCCAGCAGTATCTCCGGGTTGACAGGGGTGAGAGAGCAGTACTTC. It encodes CASSISGLTGVREQYF.